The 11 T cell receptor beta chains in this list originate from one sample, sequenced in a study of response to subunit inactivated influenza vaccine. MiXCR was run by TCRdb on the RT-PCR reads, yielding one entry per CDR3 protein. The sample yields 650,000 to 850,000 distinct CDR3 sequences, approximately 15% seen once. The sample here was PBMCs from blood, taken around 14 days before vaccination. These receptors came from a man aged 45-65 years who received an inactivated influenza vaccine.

As DNA, the CDR3 is TGTGCCAGCTCACCCGTCCGGGACAACACAGATACGCAGTATTTT. It translates to CASSPVRDNTDTQYF. V is TRBV18 and J is TRBJ2-3; a weak D match, TRBD1 (6 bases). The CDR3 loop spans 15 amino acids. Germline assignment: CDR1 KGHSH and CDR2 LQKENI. The V gene lost 3 bases and the J gene lost 2 bases, with 12 bases spanning the gap.

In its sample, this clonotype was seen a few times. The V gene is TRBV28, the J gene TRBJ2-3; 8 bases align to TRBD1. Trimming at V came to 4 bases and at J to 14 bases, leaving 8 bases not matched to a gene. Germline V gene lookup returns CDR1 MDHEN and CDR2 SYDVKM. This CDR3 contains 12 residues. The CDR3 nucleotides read TGTGCCAGCAGTTCCCGACAGGGGCGCTGGTATTTT. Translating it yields CASSSRQGRWYF.

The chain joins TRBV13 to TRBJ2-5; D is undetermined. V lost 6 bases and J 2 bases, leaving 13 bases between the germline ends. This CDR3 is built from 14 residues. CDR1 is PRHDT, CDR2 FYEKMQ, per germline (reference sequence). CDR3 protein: CASSARSNQETQYF. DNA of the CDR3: TGTGCCAGCAGTGCCCGATCTAATCAAGAGACCCAGTACTTC.

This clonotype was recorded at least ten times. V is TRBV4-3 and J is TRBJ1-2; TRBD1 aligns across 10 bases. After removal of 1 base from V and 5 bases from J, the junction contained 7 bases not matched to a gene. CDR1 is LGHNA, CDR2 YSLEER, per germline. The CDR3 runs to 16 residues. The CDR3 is CASSQGIGTGVYGYTF. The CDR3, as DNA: TGCGCCAGCAGCCAAGGGATCGGGACAGGGGTTTATGGCTACACCTTC.

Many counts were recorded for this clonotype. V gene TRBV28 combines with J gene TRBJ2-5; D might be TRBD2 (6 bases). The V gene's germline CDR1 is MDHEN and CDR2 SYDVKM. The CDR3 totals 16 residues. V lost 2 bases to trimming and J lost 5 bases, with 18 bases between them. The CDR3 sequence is CASSLQRDWEDETQYF. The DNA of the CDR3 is TGTGCCAGCAGTTTACAACGGGACTGGGAGGATGAGACCCAGTACTTC.

CDR3: CSAARLAGAVAGELFF. The CDR3 DNA sequence: TGCAGTGCTGCGCGACTAGCGGGGGCGGTGGCCGGGGAGCTGTTTTTT. The chain combines TRBV20-1 with TRBJ2-2, with 12 bases that match TRBD2. This CDR3 spans 16 amino acids. Germline CDR1 is DFQATT and CDR2 is SNEGSKA (reference sequence). Trimming cost V 5 bases and J 6 bases; bases outside gene matches: 10.

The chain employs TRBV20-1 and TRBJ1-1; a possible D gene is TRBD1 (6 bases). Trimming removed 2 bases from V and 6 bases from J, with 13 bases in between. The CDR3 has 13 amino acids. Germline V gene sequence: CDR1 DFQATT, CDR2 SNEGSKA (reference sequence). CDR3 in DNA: TGCAGTGCTAGACGGACAGTTTTTTCTGAAGCTTTCTTT. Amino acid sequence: CSARRTVFSEAFF.

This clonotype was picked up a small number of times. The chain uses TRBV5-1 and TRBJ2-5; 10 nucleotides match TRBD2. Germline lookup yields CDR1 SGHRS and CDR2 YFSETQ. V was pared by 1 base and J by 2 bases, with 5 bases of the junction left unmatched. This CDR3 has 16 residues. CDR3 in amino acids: CASSLLQRGGQETQYF. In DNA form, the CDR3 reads TGCGCCAGCAGCTTGCTCCAGCGGGGGGGACAAGAGACCCAGTACTTC.

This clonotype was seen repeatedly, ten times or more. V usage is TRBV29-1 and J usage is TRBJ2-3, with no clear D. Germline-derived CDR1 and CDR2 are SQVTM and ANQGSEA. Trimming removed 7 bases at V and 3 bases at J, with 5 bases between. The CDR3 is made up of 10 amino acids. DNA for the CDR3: TGCAGCGCCGGTACAGATACGCAGTATTTT. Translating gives CSAGTDTQYF.

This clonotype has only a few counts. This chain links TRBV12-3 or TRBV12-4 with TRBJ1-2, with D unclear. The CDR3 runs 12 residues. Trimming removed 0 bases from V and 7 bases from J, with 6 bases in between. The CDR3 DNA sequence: TGTGCCAGCAGTTTAGCGAGGCTTGGCTACACCTTC. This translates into CASSLARLGYTF.

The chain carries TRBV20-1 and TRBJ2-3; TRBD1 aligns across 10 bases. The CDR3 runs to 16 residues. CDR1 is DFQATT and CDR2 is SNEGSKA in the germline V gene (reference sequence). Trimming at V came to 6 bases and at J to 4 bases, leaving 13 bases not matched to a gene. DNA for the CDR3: TGCAGTGCCACTTCCGCCGGACAGGGGGTATCAGATACGCAGTATTTT. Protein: CSATSAGQGVSDTQYF.